The clone carrying this TCR beta chain showed up many times. RNA transcripts were the template for amplifying TCR beta CDR3 regions. The TCR CDR3 first-round RT-PCR relied on the HTBI primer set. Each CDR3 protein is one row after TCRdb ran MiXCR on the multiplex PCR reads. The sample has 300,000 to 450,000 distinct CDR3 sequences, 25% seen once. This sample was taken from a study of T cells in Graves' hyperthyroidism and ophthalmopathy. Per germline, CDR1 SQVTM and CDR2 ANQGSEA. The CDR3 is 14 residues long. V was pared by 4 bases and J by 4 bases, with 5 bases of the junction left unmatched. The chain recombines TRBV29-1 with TRBJ2-3; 10 bases are a match to TRBD2. The material sequenced was blood. The origin of this receptor is a middle-aged man with Graves' hyperthyroidism. CDR3 amino acids: CSVGAGGPPDTQYF. The CDR3 DNA sequence: TGCAGCGTTGGAGCGGGAGGGCCCCCAGATACGCAGTATTTT.